These 13 T cell receptor beta chains were all obtained from the same sample, sequenced in a study of blood T cell repertoires in COVID-19. Sequencing was performed with immunoSEQ multiplex PCR; in TCRdb, only in-frame clones are kept and a portion is missing. The table lists approximately 150,000 clones, 70% to 90% of them singletons. Sequenced: PBMCs or T cells enriched from blood (not recorded which). The receptor source for this set is a man in his forties who had recovered from COVID-19.

The chain links TRBV12-2 to TRBJ2-1; the tabulated D call, TRBD1, remains unverified against the DNA. TRBV12-2 is a known pseudogene. The CDR3 has 17 residues. The CDR3 reads CASRLRTPLFSYNEQFF. The CDR3 nucleotides read TGTGCAAGTCGCTTGCGGACACCCTTGTTCTCCTACAATGAGCAGTTCTTC.

Concerning this clone: Germline is not matched at one junction end, which may reflect a read error. Other DNA sequences in this specimen translate into the identical CDR3. The gene calls are TRBV15 and TRBJ2-2, with D perhaps matching TRBD1 (5 bases). Germline CDR1 is LNHNV and CDR2 is YYDKDF (reference sequence). This CDR3 has 16 residues. In nucleotides, the CDR3 is TGTGCCACCAGCAGAGGGGGCAGGGTGAACACTGGGGAGCTGTTTTTT. This codes for CATSRGGRVNTGELFF.

This clone was counted ten times or more. J is TRBJ2-3 and V is TRBV30; D remains unclear. V was clipped by 0 bases and J by 1 base, with 5 bases between them. This CDR3 spans 13 amino acids. CDR1 is GTSNPN and CDR2 is SVGIG in the germline V gene (reference sequence). Written as DNA, the CDR3 is TGTGCCTGGAGTGTAGGAGGCACAGATACGCAGTATTTT. It is translated as CAWSVGGTDTQYF.

This clone was observed once. The chain has TRBV4-1 and TRBJ2-7; the D gene is possibly TRBD1 (5 bases). Germline V gene sequence: CDR1 MGHRA, CDR2 YSYEKL. This CDR3 spans 15 amino acids. V lost 3 bases to trimming and J lost 2 bases, with 14 bases between them. CDR3: CASSHGRVAPYEQYF. The CDR3 DNA sequence: TGCGCCAGCAGCCACGGCAGGGTGGCCCCCTACGAGCAGTACTTC.

This clone was recorded once. V is TRBV25-1 and J is TRBJ2-7; a weak D match, TRBD1 (5 bases). The CDR3 has 15 residues. V lost 3 bases, J lost 2 bases, and 14 bases lay in between. CDR1 is MGHDK, CDR2 SYGVNS, per germline. This chain's CDR3 is CASSDRARKAYEQYV. CDR3 coding DNA: TGTGCCAGCAGTGACAGGGCTCGAAAAGCCTACGAGCAGTACGTC.

The rearrangement uses TRBV5-4 and TRBJ2-2; TRBD2 agrees at 9 bases. J gave up 6 bases and V 3 bases, and 3 bases lay outside the gene matches. The germline V gene encodes CDR1 SGHNT and CDR2 YYREEE (reference sequence). The CDR3 loop spans 14 amino acids. The CDR3 region has the DNA TGTGCCAGCAGCTCCGCGGGGGGGGCCGGGGAGCTGTTTTTT. Translated: CASSSAGGAGELFF.

The rearrangement uses TRBV7-2 and TRBJ2-1; 7 bases map to TRBD2. Germline V gene sequence: CDR1 SGHTA, CDR2 FQGNSA. The CDR3 totals 13 residues. The V gene end was trimmed by 3 bases and the J gene end by 6 bases; junction bases not matched to a gene: 2. The CDR3 coding sequence is TGTGCCAGCAGCTTGGGGACTATCAATGAGCAGTTCTTC. The encoded protein is CASSLGTINEQFF.

The chain links TRBV6-5 to TRBJ1-2; 8 nucleotides align to TRBD1. CDR3 length: 12 amino acids. Per germline, CDR1 MNHEY and CDR2 SVGAGI. V was pared by 7 bases and J by 3 bases, with 1 base of the junction left unmatched. DNA of the CDR3: TGTGCCAGCAAGACAGGGGACTATGGCTACACCTTC. Translating gives CASKTGDYGYTF.

This chain links TRBV24-1 with TRBJ2-2, with D hard to call. The CDR3 has 13 amino acids. Trimming removed 5 bases at V and 0 bases at J, with 3 bases between. Germline V lookup: CDR1 KGHDR, CDR2 SFDVKD. The CDR3 DNA follows: TGTGCCACCAGTGCCTCGAACACCGGGGAGCTGTTTTTT. Its translation: CATSASNTGELFF.

The chain uses TRBV7-6 and TRBJ1-5, with TRBD1 as a possible D gene (5 bases). This CDR3 is built from 15 residues. Per germline, CDR1 SGHVS and CDR2 FNYEAQ. Trimming removed 5 bases at V and 6 bases at J, with 17 bases between. This chain's CDR3 is CASSPAEGRGQPQHF. The CDR3 bases are TGTGCCAGCAGCCCAGCCGAAGGGAGGGGTCAGCCCCAGCATTTT.

The V gene is TRBV5-5, the J gene TRBJ1-2; no clear D gene. In germline, CDR1 is SGHKS, CDR2 YYEKEE (reference sequence). CDR3 length: 11 residues. Trimming took off 5 bases at V and 8 bases at J, with 10 bases between the two ends. The CDR3 sequence is CASSVEGGYTF. The DNA of the CDR3 is TGTGCCAGCAGTGTGGAGGGCGGCTACACCTTC.

This clone has just one count. J is TRBJ1-3 and V is TRBV11-2; no firm D call. The CDR3 has 15 amino acids. Germline CDR1 reads SGHAT; CDR2 reads FQNNGV. Trimming shortened V by 1 base and J by 6 bases, and 13 bases separated the two germline ends. CDR3: CASSLGSGLANTIYF. For the CDR3, the DNA is TGTGCCAGCAGCTTAGGATCGGGTTTAGCAAACACCATATATTTT.

This rearrangement joins TRBV2 to TRBJ2-6, with D perhaps matching TRBD1 (6 bases). V lost 6 bases and J lost 1, with 10 bases in between. The germline V gene encodes CDR1 SNHLY and CDR2 FYNNEI. This CDR3 is 15 amino acids long. CDR3 DNA: TGTGCCAGCAGGCCCCAGGGGTCTGGGGCCAACGTCCTGACTTTC. This codes for CASRPQGSGANVLTF.